The 20 T cell receptor beta chains presented below share a single source sample, sequenced in a study of blood T cell repertoires in COVID-19 (TCRdb year 2020). The library came from the immunoSEQ multiplex PCR assay. The table was pulled from immuneACCESS by TCRdb, which kept in-frame rearrangements only. Such tables lose some clones; where checked, under half of the loss comes from unresolved V genes, and the rest has no known cause. This sample lists roughly 45,000 clones; more than 60% were detected once. The ten largest clonotypes hold approximately 30% of the sample. The source material was peripheral blood. These receptors all come from a woman in her seventies with acute or convalescent COVID-19.

The chain links TRBV2 to TRBJ1-6, with 11 nucleotides matching TRBD1. V was clipped by 4 bases and J by 8 bases; unmatched bases: 4. The germline V gene has CDR1 SNHLY and CDR2 FYNNEI. The CDR3 sequence is 15 residues long. The CDR3: CASSGTGGSYSPLHF. The CDR3 DNA sequence: TGTGCCAGCAGTGGGACAGGGGGCTCATATTCACCCCTCCACTTT.

The rearrangement links TRBV19 to TRBJ1-5, with D unclear. The V end was cut by 3 bases, the J end by 4 bases, with 7 bases between. Looked up from germline, CDR1 is LNHDA and CDR2 is SQIVND (reference sequence). The CDR3 has 13 residues. The CDR3 bases are TGTGCCAGTAGTATTCGACAAAATCAGCCCCAGCATTTT. Protein: CASSIRQNQPQHF. Looking up the rest from reference TRBV19 and TRBJ1-5 gives the full variable domain: DGGITQSPKYLFRKEGQNVTLSCEQNLNHDAMYWYRQDPGQGLRLIYYSQIVNDFQKGDIAEGYSVSREKKESFPLTVTSAQKNPTAFYLCASSIRQNQPQHFGDGTRLSIL.

The chain has TRBV11-2 and TRBJ2-5; 7 nucleotides agree with TRBD2. The J segment lost 3 bases and the V segment lost 0 bases, leaving 7 bases of the junction unmatched. The CDR3 totals 16 residues. Germline V lookup: CDR1 SGHAT, CDR2 FQNNGV. CDR3 coding DNA: TGTGCCAGCAGCTTAGATCGTCCCGGGGGGAAAGAGACCCAGTACTTC. Translating gives CASSLDRPGGKETQYF.

The DNA for the CDR3 is TGTGCCAGCAGCCCAGAATATAGCAATCAGCCCCAGCATTTT. Translating it yields CASSPEYSNQPQHF. This chain connects TRBV7-2 to TRBJ1-5, with D hard to call. Per the germline V gene, CDR1 is SGHTA and CDR2 is FQGNSA. This CDR3 comprises 14 residues. Deletions cut 5 bases from V and 0 bases from J, with 8 bases between.

The gene calls are TRBV19 and TRBJ1-5, with a weak D call TRBD1 (5 bases). Germline V gene lookup returns CDR1 LNHDA and CDR2 SQIVND (reference sequence). Trimming took 11 bases from V and 6 from J, leaving 14 bases between them. The CDR3 runs to 12 residues. The CDR3 loop is CASRGEGQPQHF. In DNA, the CDR3 is TGTGCCTCAAGAGGGGAGGGTCAGCCCCAGCATTTT.

The chain uses TRBV6-5 and TRBJ2-2; 7 bases are shared with TRBD1. This CDR3 comprises 14 residues. The trim removed 8 bases at V and 1 base at J, leaving 4 bases unmatched. The germline CDR1 and CDR2 sequences are MNHEY and SVGAGI. The CDR3 coding sequence is TGTGCCAGCGGGCGACAGGGGAACACCGGGGAGCTGTTTTTT. Protein sequence: CASGRQGNTGELFF.

The chain links TRBV27 to TRBJ2-3; the match to TRBD2 covers 7 bases. The CDR3 contains 15 residues. The J segment lost 5 bases and the V segment lost 5 bases, leaving 10 bases of the junction unmatched. Germline V gene sequence: CDR1 MNHEY, CDR2 SMNVEV (reference sequence). In DNA form, the CDR3 reads TGTGCCAGCAGTAGCGGGGACTTTCTTATAGATACGCAGTATTTT. Protein product: CASSSGDFLIDTQYF.

V and J are TRBV2 and TRBJ1-1; 7 nucleotides line up with TRBD1. V was clipped by 7 bases and J by 1 base; unmatched bases: 6. CDR3 length equals 14 residues. Germline CDR1 SNHLY, CDR2 FYNNEI. CDR3 in amino acids: CASKRDSSNTEAFF. CDR3 nucleotide sequence: TGTGCCAGCAAGAGGGACAGCTCGAACACTGAAGCTTTCTTT.

The rearrangement joins TRBV24-1 to TRBJ1-5; the D gene is possibly TRBD1 (5 bases). There are 14 residues in the CDR3. Trimming took 6 bases from V and 3 from J, leaving 11 bases between them. Per germline, CDR1 KGHDR and CDR2 SFDVKD. The CDR3 region is CATSRGGDNQPQHF. The CDR3 nucleotides are TGTGCCACCAGTAGGGGAGGGGACAATCAGCCCCAGCATTTT.

The chain joins TRBV21-1 to TRBJ2-7; TRBD2 was called by the table and not checked on the DNA. TRBV21-1 is a known pseudogene. The CDR3 has 21 amino acids. CDR3 loop: CASSNPFGTSTGTPFAYEQYF. The CDR3 DNA is TGTGCCAGCAGCAACCCTTTTGGGACTAGCACCGGTACTCCCTTTGCCTACGAGCAGTACTTC.

The rearrangement uses TRBV27 and TRBJ2-5; perhaps TRBD2 as D (6 bases). Germline V gene lookup returns CDR1 MNHEY and CDR2 SMNVEV (reference sequence). V lost 8 bases and J lost 3, with 19 bases in between. The CDR3 covers 15 residues. The CDR3 reads CASGGPRGGKETQYF. CDR3 DNA sequence: TGTGCCAGCGGAGGACCCCGTGGAGGGAAAGAGACCCAGTACTTC.

The rearrangement joins TRBV6-6 to TRBJ1-2; maybe TRBD1 (5 bases). The germline V gene has CDR1 MNHNY and CDR2 SVGAGI (reference sequence). Trimming stripped 2 bases from V and 4 bases from J, with 8 bases between. The CDR3 has 13 residues. The DNA of the CDR3 is TGTGCCAGCAGTTACCAGGGAAGCTATGGCTACACCTTC. It yields the protein CASSYQGSYGYTF.

V is TRBV7-3 and J is TRBJ1-2; 8 bases are a match to TRBD1. Germline CDR1 is SGHTA and CDR2 is FQGTGA. The V segment lost 5 bases and the J segment 4 bases; nucleotides outside the gene matches: 15. CDR3 size: 17 residues. CDR3 coding DNA: TGTGCCAGCAGCCCCCGACAGGGGTCCCTTTCAGCCTATGGCTACACCTTC. Translation gives CASSPRQGSLSAYGYTF.

This clone was observed once. This sequence joins TRBV7-9 and TRBJ1-6; D call uncertain. Germline loops: CDR1 SEHNR, CDR2 FQNEAQ (reference sequence). This CDR3 spans 12 amino acids. V lost 3 bases and J lost 10, with 7 bases in between. The CDR3 sequence: CASSFHGSPLHF. The CDR3 DNA is TGTGCCAGCAGCTTTCATGGCTCACCCCTCCACTTT. The variable domain in full, completed from reference TRBV7-9 and TRBJ1-6, reads DTGVSQNPRHKITKRGQNVTFRCDPISEHNRLYWYRQTLGQGPEFLTYFQNEAQLEKSRLLSDRFSAERPKGSFSTLEIQRTEQGDSAMYLCASSFHGSPLHFGNGTRLTVT.

The chain is built from TRBV18 and TRBJ1-2; D is perhaps TRBD1 (5 bases). V was clipped by 2 bases and J by 8 bases, with 12 bases between them. This CDR3 region has 13 residues. From germline, CDR1 is KGHSH and CDR2 LQKENI. The CDR3 region is CASSPEGAGGYTF. The CDR3 DNA reads TGTGCCAGCTCACCAGAAGGGGCTGGGGGCTACACCTTC.

This clone has a single count. The CDR3, as DNA: TGTGCCAGCAGCTTAGACGGGGGTAGCACAGATACGCAGTATTTT. Residues: CASSLDGGSTDTQYF. This chain uses TRBV7-3 with TRBJ2-3, with D possibly matching TRBD2 (6 bases). Germline CDR1 SGHTA, CDR2 FQGTGA. The germline V and J ends were trimmed by 2 bases and 0 bases, with 9 bases remaining between them. The CDR3 length is 15 residues.

The chain recombines TRBV5-1 with TRBJ2-3, with D perhaps TRBD2 (5 bases). Germline V gives CDR1 SGHRS, CDR2 YFSETQ. The CDR3 has 15 residues. Trimming left V 4 bases short and J 3 bases short, with 15 bases between. Here the CDR3 DNA reads TGCGCCAGCAGCCCCTGGGAGCCCCGTACAGATACGCAGTATTTT. Translating gives CASSPWEPRTDTQYF.

The V gene is TRBV19, the J gene TRBJ2-2, with a tentative D call TRBD2 (7 bases). V lost 5 bases and J lost 4, with 14 bases in between. Germline loops: CDR1 LNHDA, CDR2 SQIVND (reference sequence). The CDR3 consists of 15 residues. The CDR3 loop reads CASSPPGGVTGELFF. The CDR3 region has the DNA TGTGCCAGTAGTCCCCCGGGGGGCGTCACCGGGGAGCTGTTTTTT. Filled out from reference TRBV19 and TRBJ2-2, the complete variable domain reads DGGITQSPKYLFRKEGQNVTLSCEQNLNHDAMYWYRQDPGQGLRLIYYSQIVNDFQKGDIAEGYSVSREKKESFPLTVTSAQKNPTAFYLCASSPPGGVTGELFFGEGSRLTVL.

This rearrangement joins TRBV2 to TRBJ2-3; D may be TRBD2 (6 bases). Germline V gives CDR1 SNHLY, CDR2 FYNNEI. V was trimmed by 7 bases and J by 0 bases, leaving 11 bases between them. The CDR3 totals 14 residues. CDR3 in amino acids: CASISGSSTDTQYF. The CDR3 DNA reads TGTGCCAGCATTAGCGGCTCTAGCACAGATACGCAGTATTTT. The complete variable domain, with remaining parts taken from reference TRBV2 and TRBJ2-3, reads EPEVTQTPSHQVTQMGQEVILRCVPISNHLYFYWYRQILGQKVEFLVSFYNNEISEKSEIFDDQFSVERPDGSNFTLKIRSTKLEDSAMYFCASISGSSTDTQYFGPGTRLTVL.

This clone was counted between two and nine times. This chain joins TRBV6-4 and TRBJ2-2; TRBD2 is a possible D gene (5 bases). Germline V gene sequence: CDR1 MRHNA, CDR2 SNTAGT. This CDR3 has 14 residues. Trimming took 0 bases from V and 3 from J, leaving 5 bases between them. DNA for the CDR3: TGTGCCAGCAGTGACTCGGGAGACACCGGGGAGCTGTTTTTT. It specifies CASSDSGDTGELFF.